This record concerns one T cell receptor (beta chain) sequence. Its antigen remains unidentified. This entry is derived from a study of regulatory T cells in long-lasting Graves disease. Whole-study results and caveats: A reduction in accuracy may have resulted from the small sample size. Under persistent disease, TRBV28, TRBJ1-2 and TRBJ2-5 were used preferentially.

With iRepertoire HTBI primers and Arm-PCR of CDR3 regions, TCR beta libraries were built. TCRdb ran MiXCR on the multiplex PCR reads and lists one entry per CDR3 protein. The data contain over 250,000 distinct CDR3 sequences, roughly a fifth of them singletons. The CDR3 length is 16 residues. Germline V gene data show CDR1 as SGHVS and CDR2 as FQNEAQ. Deletions cut 3 bases from V and 3 bases from J, with 14 bases between. Time point here: persistent/refractory GD, antithyroid drugs over 5 years with positive TRAb. From RNA extracted from PBMCs, the TCR library was made. The sequence derives from a female donor with Graves disease. The sample was peripheral blood mononuclear cells (PBMCs), taken when the disease was refractory, from a patient treated with antithyroid drugs. The chain employs TRBV7-8 and TRBJ2-2; D is perhaps TRBD2 (6 bases). The DNA for the CDR3 is TGTGCCAGCAGCTTCCTTCGGGTAGCGGACACCGGGGAGCTGTTTTTT. It encodes CASSFLRVADTGELFF.